Below are 14 T cell receptor beta chains sequenced from a single sample in a study of T cell changes during pregnancy in multiple sclerosis. This table comes from immunoSEQ multiplex PCR, and its TCRdb copy is limited to in-frame clones, with some not included. The data hold 70,000 to 75,000 clones, with 80% to 90% observed a single time. The sequencing here drew on peripheral blood, taken before pregnancy. The origin of the receptors is a female donor with multiple sclerosis, enrolled in a pregnancy study.

The CDR3 loop reads CASSRNSGAIETQYF. The CDR3 DNA follows: TGTGCCAGCTCACGGAACAGCGGCGCGATAGAGACCCAGTACTTC. V is TRBV18 and J is TRBJ2-5, with D maybe TRBD2 (5 bases). V was clipped by 4 bases and J by 4 bases, with 16 bases between them. There are 15 residues in the CDR3. Germline V lookup: CDR1 KGHSH, CDR2 LQKENI.

The chain links TRBV19 to TRBJ2-7; 8 nucleotides align to TRBD2. From germline, CDR1 is LNHDA and CDR2 SQIVND (reference sequence). J was trimmed by 2 bases and V by 6 bases; bases with no gene match: 6. The CDR3 extends over 14 amino acids. The CDR3 DNA is TGTGCCAGTAGGGCTAGCGGGTTAGCCTACGAGCAGTACTTC. This sequence encodes CASRASGLAYEQYF.

The chain recombines TRBV6-4 with TRBJ2-2; 7 bases are a match to TRBD1. This CDR3 is built from 16 residues. The germline V gene encodes CDR1 MRHNA and CDR2 SNTAGT. J gave up 1 base and V 6 bases, and 8 bases lay outside the gene matches. CDR3 residues: CASRPSRDRNTGELFF. The CDR3 nucleotides read TGTGCCAGCAGACCATCCCGGGACAGGAACACCGGGGAGCTGTTTTTT.

The genes are TRBV12-5 and TRBJ2-1; 11 nucleotides align to TRBD2. The CDR3 has 18 amino acids. V was pared by 6 bases and J by 1 base, with 11 bases of the junction left unmatched. CDR1 is LGHNT, CDR2 FRNRAP, per germline. The CDR3 region is CASGSGLAGGISYNEQFF. Written as DNA, the CDR3 is TGTGCTAGTGGCTCTGGGCTAGCGGGAGGTATATCCTACAATGAGCAGTTCTTC. Supplemented by reference TRBV12-5 and TRBJ2-1, the full variable domain reads DARVTQTPRHKVTEMGQEVTMRCQPILGHNTVFWYRQTMMQGLELLAYFRNRAPLDDSGMPKDRFSAEMPDATLATLKIQPSEPRDSAVYFCASGSGLAGGISYNEQFFGPGTRLTVL.

The CDR3 loop reads CASSLAFTEAYEQYF. As DNA, the CDR3 is TGTGCCAGCAGCTTGGCGTTCACGGAGGCCTACGAGCAGTACTTC. The chain links TRBV5-8 to TRBJ2-7; possible D gene TRBD2, 5 bases. The CDR3 contains 15 residues. Deletions cut 0 bases from V and 2 bases from J, with 12 bases between. Germline assignment: CDR1 SGHTS and CDR2 YDEGEE. Combining the CDR3 with reference TRBV5-8 and TRBJ2-7 gives the whole variable domain EAGVTQSPTHLIKTRGQQATLRCSPISGHTSVYWYQQALGLGLQFLLWYDEGEERNRGNFPPRFSGRQFPNYSSELNVNALELEDSALYLCASSLAFTEAYEQYFGPGTRLTVT.

The chain recombines TRBV4-2 with TRBJ2-1; D call uncertain. The ends were cut back, 0 bases at V and 4 bases at J, with 10 bases in the middle. The CDR3 covers 15 residues. The V gene's germline CDR1 is LGHNA and CDR2 YNFKEQ. CDR3 nucleotides: TGTGCCAGCAGCCAAGAAGTGCCCGGTTACAATGAGCAGTTCTTC. Its translation is CASSQEVPGYNEQFF.

By share, this clone counts as medium-sized. The chain couples TRBV19 to TRBJ1-1; D not resolved. The germline V and J ends were trimmed by 3 bases and 1 base, with 12 bases remaining between them. The CDR3 totals 15 residues. Germline V gene data show CDR1 as LNHDA and CDR2 as SQIVND (reference sequence). The CDR3 sequence is CASSISSSPNTEAFF. For the CDR3, the DNA is TGTGCCAGTAGTATTAGTAGCAGCCCGAACACTGAAGCTTTCTTT.

This chain links TRBV4-3 with TRBJ1-2, with a possible D match to TRBD1 (6 bases). V lost 1 base and J lost 3, with 12 bases in between. Looked up from germline, CDR1 is LGHNA and CDR2 is YSLEER. CDR3 length: 15 residues. The CDR3 reads CASSQAGGGDYGYTF. CDR3 in DNA: TGCGCCAGCAGCCAAGCAGGCGGGGGCGACTATGGCTACACCTTC.

The V and J genes are TRBV4-1 and TRBJ1-1; TRBD1 is a possible D gene (6 bases). With 1 base removed from V and 8 bases from J, the gap between germline ends came to 11 bases. This CDR3 has 13 residues. From germline, CDR1 is MGHRA and CDR2 YSYEKL. The CDR3 loop reads CASSQVTGTEAFF. In DNA, the CDR3 is TGCGCCAGCAGCCAAGTAACGGGGACAGAAGCTTTCTTT.

J is TRBJ1-6 and V is TRBV6-6; D perhaps matches TRBD1 (5 bases). The CDR3 is made up of 16 amino acids. Germline CDR1 MNHNY, CDR2 SVGAGI (reference sequence). The ends were cut back, 2 bases at V and 9 bases at J, with 17 bases in the middle. The CDR3 DNA is TGTGCCAGCAGTTACCCAGGGATCACGGAAGGTTCACCCCTCCACTTT. Encoded protein: CASSYPGITEGSPLHF.

This sequence joins TRBV7-2 and TRBJ2-2; tentatively, D is TRBD2 (6 bases). The germline V and J ends were trimmed by 3 bases and 1 base, with 12 bases remaining between them. The CDR3 spans 16 residues. Looked up from germline, CDR1 is SGHTA and CDR2 is FQGNSA. The CDR3 DNA is TGTGCCAGCAGCTTGGTTGGGGGGTTGAACACCGGGGAGCTGTTTTTT. Its translation: CASSLVGGLNTGELFF.

This rearrangement joins TRBV7-9 to TRBJ2-2, with a tentative D call TRBD1 (5 bases). The CDR3 sequence is 16 residues long. Trimming removed 5 bases at V and 1 base at J, with 14 bases between. Germline CDR1 and CDR2: SEHNR and FQNEAQ (reference sequence). This CDR3 reads CASSTKGLKNTGELFF. The CDR3 nucleotides are TGTGCCAGCAGCACAAAGGGGCTGAAGAACACCGGGGAGCTGTTTTTT.

The V and J genes are TRBV5-1 and TRBJ2-1, with D perhaps TRBD1 (6 bases). Trimming removed 1 base from V and 4 bases from J, with 18 bases in between. Germline CDR1 SGHRS, CDR2 YFSETQ. This CDR3 contains 17 residues. The CDR3 sequence: CASSLQGLDLGYNEQFF. As DNA, the CDR3 is TGCGCCAGCAGCTTGCAGGGGTTGGATTTAGGATACAATGAGCAGTTCTTC. Using reference TRBV5-1 and TRBJ2-1 for the parts outside the CDR3, the full variable domain is KAGVTQTPRYLIKTRGQQVTLSCSPISGHRSVSWYQQTPGQGLQFLFEYFSETQRNKGNFPGRFSGRQFSNSRSEMNVSTLELGDSALYLCASSLQGLDLGYNEQFFGPGTRLTVL.

The genes are TRBV27 and TRBJ1-3; D is undetermined. V was pared by 3 bases and J by 0 bases, with 3 bases between. The CDR3 spans 13 residues. Germline CDR1 reads MNHEY; CDR2 reads SMNVEV (reference sequence). In DNA form, the CDR3 reads TGTGCCAGCAGTTTTAGCTCTGGAAACACCATATATTTT. Its protein product is CASSFSSGNTIYF.